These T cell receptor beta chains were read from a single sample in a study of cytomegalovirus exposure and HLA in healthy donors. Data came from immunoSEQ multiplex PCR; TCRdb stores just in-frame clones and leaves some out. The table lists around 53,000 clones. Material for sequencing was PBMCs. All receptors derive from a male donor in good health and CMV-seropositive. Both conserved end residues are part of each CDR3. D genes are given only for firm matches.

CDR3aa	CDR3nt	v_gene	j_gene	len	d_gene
CASSQGPSGYYEQYF	TGCGCCAGCAGCCAAGGTCCTAGCGGTTACTACGAGCAGTACTTC	TRBV4-3	TRBJ2-7	15	TRBD2
CASSLSTGKKLEQYF	TGTGCCAGCAGTTTATCGACAGGGAAGAAGTTGGAGCAGTACTTC	TRBV27	TRBJ2-7	15	TRBD1
CASSQDRNSPLHF	TGCGCCAGCAGCCAAGATCGGAATTCACCCCTCCACTTT	TRBV4-3	TRBJ1-6	13	NA
CASSRGWTGGLADTQYF	TGCGCCAGCAGCCGCGGATGGACGGGGGGACTCGCAGATACGCAGTATTTT	TRBV4-1	TRBJ2-3	17	TRBD2
CASSAGQGKETQYF	TGTGCCAGCAGCGCGGGACAGGGGAAAGAGACCCAGTACTTC	TRBV5-4	TRBJ2-5	14	TRBD1
CSVGGGNTEAFF	TGCAGCGTTGGAGGTGGGAACACTGAAGCTTTCTTT	TRBV29-1	TRBJ1-1	12	NA
CASSVGGTEETQYF	TGTGCCAGCAGCGTTGGGGGGACAGAGGAGACCCAGTACTTC	TRBV9	TRBJ2-5	14	NA
CAISESPEGYTF	TGTGCCATCAGTGAGTCCCCAGAAGGCTACACCTTC	TRBV10-3	TRBJ1-2	12	NA
CASTMGLFYGYTF	TGTGCCAGCACCATGGGGCTCTTCTATGGCTACACCTTC	TRBV2	TRBJ1-2	13	NA
CASSDGVWTKVPGELFF	TGTGCCAGCAGTGATGGTGTGTGGACAAAGGTACCCGGGGAGCTGTTTTTT	TRBV6-1	TRBJ2-2	17	NA
CASSFGPGTAFYEQYF	TGTGCCAGCAGCTTCGGTCCCGGGACAGCTTTCTACGAGCAGTACTTC	TRBV7-2	TRBJ2-7	16	TRBD1
CASSLGLAGGPYEQFF	TGTGCCAGCAGCTTGGGTCTAGCGGGGGGGCCCTATGAGCAGTTCTTC	TRBV5-6	TRBJ2-1	16	TRBD2
CASNEGWGTDTQYF	TGTGCCAGCAACGAGGGCTGGGGCACAGATACGCAGTATTTT	TRBV7-6	TRBJ2-3	14	NA
CASSSGPRYFYEQYF	TGTGCCAGCAGTTCAGGGCCTCGGTATTTCTACGAGCAGTACTTC	TRBV27	TRBJ2-7	15	NA
CASSPGTGTTGELFF	TGTGCCAGCTCACCCGGGACAGGGACCACCGGGGAGCTGTTTTTT	TRBV18	TRBJ2-2	15	TRBD1
CASSLVGWGELFF	TGTGCCAGCAGCTTAGTCGGGTGGGGGGAGCTGTTTTTT	TRBV7-3	TRBJ2-2	13	NA
CASRPEDGRYEAFF	TGTGCCAGCAGGCCCGAAGACGGGAGGTATGAAGCTTTCTTT	TRBV28	TRBJ1-1	14	NA
CASSQVTGVETQYF	TGCGCCAGCAGCCAAGTTACAGGAGTGGAGACCCAGTACTTC	TRBV4-1	TRBJ2-5	14	NA
CASSTLAGGSYEQYF	TGTGCCAGCAGTACACTAGCGGGGGGCTCCTACGAGCAGTACTTC	TRBV6-5	TRBJ2-7	15	TRBD2
CASTGGASETQYF	TGTGCCAGCACAGGGGGCGCTTCGGAGACCCAGTACTTC	TRBV13	TRBJ2-5	13	TRBD1
CASSFLVTGYEAFF	TGTGCCAGCAGCTTCTTGGTGACAGGCTATGAAGCTTTCTTT	TRBV7-2	TRBJ1-1	14	NA
CASSSRQGSSAEAFF	TGTGCCAGCAGCTCCCGACAGGGTTCTTCGGCTGAAGCTTTCTTT	TRBV7-9	TRBJ1-1	15	TRBD1
CASSKGGGALPGDTQYF	TGTGCCAGCAGTAAAGGGGGGGGAGCACTCCCTGGAGATACGCAGTATTTT	TRBV7-3	TRBJ2-3	17	NA
CATAGESYEQYF	TGTGCCACCGCCGGAGAATCCTACGAGCAGTACTTC	TRBV5-4	TRBJ2-7	12	NA